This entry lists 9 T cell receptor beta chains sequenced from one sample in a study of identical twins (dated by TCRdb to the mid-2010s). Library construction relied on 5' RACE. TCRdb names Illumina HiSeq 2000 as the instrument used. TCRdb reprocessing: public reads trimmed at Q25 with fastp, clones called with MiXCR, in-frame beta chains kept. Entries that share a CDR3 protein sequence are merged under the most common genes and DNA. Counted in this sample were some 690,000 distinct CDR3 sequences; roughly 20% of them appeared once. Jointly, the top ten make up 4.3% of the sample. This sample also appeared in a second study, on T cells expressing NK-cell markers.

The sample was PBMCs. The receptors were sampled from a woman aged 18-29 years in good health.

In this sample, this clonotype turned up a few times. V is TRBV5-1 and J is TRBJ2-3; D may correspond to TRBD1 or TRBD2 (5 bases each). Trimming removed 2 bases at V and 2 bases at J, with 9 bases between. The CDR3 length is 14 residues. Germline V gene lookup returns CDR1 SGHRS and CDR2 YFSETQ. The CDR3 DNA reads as TGCGCCAGCAGCTTCCGGGACCCCACAGATACGCAGTATTTT. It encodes CASSFRDPTDTQYF.

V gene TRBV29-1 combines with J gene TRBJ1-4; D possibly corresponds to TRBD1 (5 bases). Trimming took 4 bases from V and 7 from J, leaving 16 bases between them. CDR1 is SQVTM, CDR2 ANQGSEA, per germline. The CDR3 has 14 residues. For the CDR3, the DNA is TGCAGCGTTGCGGAGGGGCGGGAGGGTGAAAAACTGTTTTTT. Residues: CSVAEGREGEKLFF.

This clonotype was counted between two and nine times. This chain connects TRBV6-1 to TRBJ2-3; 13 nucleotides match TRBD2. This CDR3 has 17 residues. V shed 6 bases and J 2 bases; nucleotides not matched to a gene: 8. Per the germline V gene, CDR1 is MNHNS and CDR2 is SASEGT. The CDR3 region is CASSPGLAGAITDTQYF. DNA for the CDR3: TGTGCCAGCAGCCCAGGACTAGCGGGGGCCATCACAGATACGCAGTATTTT.

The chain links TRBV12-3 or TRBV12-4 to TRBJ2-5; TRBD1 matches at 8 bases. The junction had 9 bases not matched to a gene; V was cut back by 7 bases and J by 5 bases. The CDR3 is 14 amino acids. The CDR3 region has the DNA TGTGCCAGCACCACCACAGGGGGACGGGAGACCCAGTACTTC. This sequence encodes CASTTTGGRETQYF.

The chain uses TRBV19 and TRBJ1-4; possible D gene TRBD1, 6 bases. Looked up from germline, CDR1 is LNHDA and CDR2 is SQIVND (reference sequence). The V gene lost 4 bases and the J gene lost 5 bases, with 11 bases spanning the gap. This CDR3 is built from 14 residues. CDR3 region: CASSRGQRNEKLFF. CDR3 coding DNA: TGTGCCAGTAGTAGGGGGCAGAGGAATGAAAAACTGTTTTTT.

CDR3 nucleotides: TGTGCCAGCAGCGCGCCGGGACTAGAGTTCAGTGAGCAGTTCTTC. Protein sequence: CASSAPGLEFSEQFF. V usage is TRBV7-9 and J usage is TRBJ2-1; TRBD2 agrees at 8 bases. V shed 5 bases and J 9 bases; nucleotides not matched to a gene: 12. The CDR3 runs 15 residues. Germline V gene sequence: CDR1 SEHNR, CDR2 FQNEAQ (reference sequence).

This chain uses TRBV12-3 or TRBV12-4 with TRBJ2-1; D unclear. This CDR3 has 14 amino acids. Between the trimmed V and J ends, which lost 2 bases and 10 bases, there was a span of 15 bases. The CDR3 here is CASSLLPPRREQFF. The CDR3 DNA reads TGTGCCAGCAGTTTACTCCCCCCGAGAAGGGAGCAGTTCTTC.

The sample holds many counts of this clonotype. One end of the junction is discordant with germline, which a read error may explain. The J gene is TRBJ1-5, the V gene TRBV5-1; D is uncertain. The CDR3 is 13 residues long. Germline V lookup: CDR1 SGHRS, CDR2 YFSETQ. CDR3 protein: CASSFDSNQPQHF. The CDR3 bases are TGTGCCAGCAGCTTCGATAGCAATCAGCCCCAGCATTTT. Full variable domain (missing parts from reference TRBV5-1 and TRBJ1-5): KAGVTQTPRYLIKTRGQQVTLSCSPISGHRSVSWYQQTPGQGLQFLFEYFSETQRNKGNFPGRFSGRQFSNSRSEMNVSTLELGDSALYLCASSFDSNQPQHFGDGTRLSIL.

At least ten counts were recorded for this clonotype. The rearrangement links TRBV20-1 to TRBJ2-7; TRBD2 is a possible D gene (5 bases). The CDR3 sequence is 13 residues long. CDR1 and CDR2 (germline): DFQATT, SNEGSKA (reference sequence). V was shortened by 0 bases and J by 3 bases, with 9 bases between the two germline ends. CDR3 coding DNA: TGCAGTGCTAGAGATCGGGAACGCTACGAGCAGTACTTC. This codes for CSARDRERYEQYF.